Listed here is a single T cell receptor (beta chain). Sequenced by immunoSEQ multiplex PCR; TCRdb stores in-frame clones only, minus some. The sample comprises tens of thousands of clones, 80% to 85% of which are singletons, and about 6% rests with the top ten. Germline V gene lookup returns CDR1 MNHEY and CDR2 SVGAGI. The CDR3 extends over 15 amino acids. Deletions cut 5 bases from V and 1 base from J, with 14 bases between. This record belongs to a study of blood T cell repertoires in COVID-19. The receptor was derived from a human donor in a cohort sampled during active or convalescent COVID-19. Sequencing was performed on peripheral blood. This rearrangement joins TRBV6-5 to TRBJ1-1, with D maybe TRBD1 (5 bases). The CDR3 reads CASSKVPGGNTEAFF. In nucleotides, the CDR3 is TGTGCCAGCAGTAAGGTCCCGGGGGGGAACACTGAAGCTTTCTTT.